The 10 T cell receptor beta chains reported below all come from one sample, sequenced in a study of shared clonotypes between healthy human individuals. Sequencing was performed with immunoSEQ multiplex PCR; in TCRdb, only in-frame clones are kept and a portion is missing. Altogether 2 million to 2.5 million clones are present, 93% being singletons, with the ten largest covering approximately 0.35%. Sequences were obtained from naive CD4+ T cells from PBMCs. As for subset: CD45RA+ positively selected. Receptors were obtained from a young man in good health. Some clones in this sample may be carry-over from other donors' samples.

The chain is built from TRBV19 and TRBJ1-4, with a weak D call TRBD1 (5 bases). The CDR3 runs to 15 residues. V was pared by 1 base and J by 8 bases, with 14 bases between. Germline CDR1 is LNHDA and CDR2 is SQIVND (reference sequence). The chain's CDR3 is CASSIGGTSREKLFF. The CDR3 nucleotides are TGTGCCAGTAGTATAGGAGGGACTTCTCGAGAAAAACTGTTTTTT. The full variable domain, in which reference TRBV19 and TRBJ1-4 provide the parts outside the CDR3, is DGGITQSPKYLFRKEGQNVTLSCEQNLNHDAMYWYRQDPGQGLRLIYYSQIVNDFQKGDIAEGYSVSREKKESFPLTVTSAQKNPTAFYLCASSIGGTSREKLFFGSGTQLSVL.

The V and J genes are TRBV11-3 and TRBJ2-1; tentative D call: TRBD2 (6 bases). Germline V gene data show CDR1 as SGHNT and CDR2 as YENEEA. V was clipped by 0 bases and J by 10 bases, with 13 bases between them. The length of the CDR3 is 14 residues. The CDR3 DNA sequence: TGTGCCAGCAGCTTAGATCCCTCCCGGGAGGAGCAGTTCTTC. This encodes CASSLDPSREEQFF.

V gene TRBV19 combines with J gene TRBJ1-1; D remains ambiguous. V lost 5 bases and J lost 1, with 14 bases in between. Germline V CDR1 and CDR2: LNHDA, SQIVND (reference sequence). The CDR3 is made up of 15 amino acids. The CDR3 reads CASSFAHPTNTEAFF. The CDR3 DNA reads TGTGCCAGTAGTTTCGCCCACCCTACGAACACTGAAGCTTTCTTT.

CDR3 residues: CAWSRDGYKNIQYF. As DNA, the CDR3 is TGTGCCTGGTCCCGGGACGGCTACAAAAACATTCAGTACTTC. V gene TRBV30 combines with J gene TRBJ2-4, with D possibly called TRBD1 or TRBD2 (5 bases each). Per the germline V gene, CDR1 is GTSNPN and CDR2 is SVGIG (reference sequence). Trimming pared 5 bases from V and 3 bases from J, leaving 14 bases between. The CDR3 is 14 residues long.

The chain is built from TRBV7-3 and TRBJ1-4, with D perhaps matching TRBD1 (5 bases). V was trimmed by 0 bases and J by 8 bases, leaving 10 bases between them. Germline loops: CDR1 SGHTA, CDR2 FQGTGA. This CDR3 is 14 amino acids long. CDR3 loop: CASSLTRDGEKLFF. The CDR3 coding sequence is TGTGCCAGCAGCTTAACCAGGGATGGAGAAAAACTGTTTTTT. Full variable domain (remainder filled in from reference TRBV7-3 and TRBJ1-4): GAGVSQTPSNKVTEKGKYVELRCDPISGHTALYWYRQSLGQGPEFLIYFQGTGAADDSGLPNDRFFAVRPEGSVSTLKIQRTERGDSAVYLCASSLTRDGEKLFFGSGTQLSVL.

The V call is TRBV5-1, the J call TRBJ2-3; TRBD1 is a possible D gene (6 bases). The germline V gene encodes CDR1 SGHRS and CDR2 YFSETQ. This CDR3 has 15 residues. The ends were cut back, 4 bases at V and 0 bases at J, with 12 bases in the middle. The CDR3 sequence: CASSRQEMSTDTQYF. CDR3 in DNA: TGCGCCAGCAGCCGACAGGAGATGAGCACAGATACGCAGTATTTT.

The CDR3 coding sequence is TGTGCCACCAGTCCAGGTGGGGCGCACTATGGCTACACCTTC. Its translation is CATSPGGAHYGYTF. The V gene is TRBV15, the J gene TRBJ1-2; D is perhaps TRBD1 (5 bases). The CDR3 contains 14 residues. Germline assignment: CDR1 LNHNV and CDR2 YYDKDF (reference sequence). V was pared by 6 bases and J by 3 bases, with 14 bases between.

V gene TRBV11-2 combines with J gene TRBJ2-1; 7 bases match TRBD2. V lost 2 bases to trimming and J lost 1 base; unmatched junction nucleotides: 2. The CDR3 loop spans 15 amino acids. Germline assignment: CDR1 SGHAT and CDR2 FQNNGV. The DNA of the CDR3 is TGTGCCAGCAGCTTACTAGCGGTATCCTACAATGAGCAGTTCTTC. Amino acid sequence: CASSLLAVSYNEQFF.

The rearrangement links TRBV30 to TRBJ1-2; weak D call: TRBD1 (5 bases). Germline lookup yields CDR1 GTSNPN and CDR2 SVGIG (reference sequence). The CDR3 is 16 residues long. V gave up 1 base and J gave up 1 base, with 16 bases separating them. CDR3 DNA: TGTGCCTGGAGTGGGGGGATCGAGTTCCGTAACTATGGCTACACCTTC. Its translation is CAWSGGIEFRNYGYTF.

The rearrangement links TRBV2 to TRBJ2-2; D not certain. V lost 6 bases and J 6 bases, leaving 11 bases between the germline ends. The CDR3 extends over 13 amino acids. CDR1 SNHLY and CDR2 FYNNEI come from the germline V gene. CDR3 in DNA: TGTGCCAGCAGCGTAGGACCTCCCGGGGAGCTGTTTTTT. Its translation is CASSVGPPGELFF.